The subject of this entry is one T cell receptor beta chain. Its antigen is not known. These data originate in a study of OX40 agonist ivuxolimab in advanced cancers. Study information: The study gave patients intravenous ivuxolimab at 0.01 to 10 mg/kg every 2 weeks. Whole-study findings and limits: Partial responders receiving 0.1-3.0 mg/kg showed among the lowest clonal expansion. Relative to CD4+ cells, CD8+ T cells on average had more expanded clones. Some patients without response likewise showed low normalized clonal expansion.

Only in-frame clones appear in the TCRdb table, and some are missing; sequencing was by immunoSEQ multiplex PCR. The table has roughly 79,000 clones, less than 85% seen once; the top ten hold approximately 0.51%. V was clipped by 8 bases and J by 0 bases, with 17 bases between them. From germline, CDR1 is ENHRY and CDR2 SYGVKD. CDR3 length: 16 amino acids. This chain links TRBV10-3 with TRBJ1-3; tentative D call: TRBD1 (5 bases). This specimen was CD4+ or CD8+ T cells sorted from blood, taken in a trial of the OX40 agonist ivuxolimab. This receptor was identified in an adult with an advanced solid tumor such as melanoma, head and neck, liver or kidney cancer. CDR3 in amino acids: CAIGEGRALSGNTIYF. The CDR3 DNA is TGTGCCATCGGCGAGGGACGGGCACTCTCTGGAAACACCATATATTTT.